These 15 T cell receptor beta chains were all obtained from the same sample, sequenced in a study of follicular helper T cells after annual influenza vaccination. Repertoires were generated with immunoSEQ multiplex PCR, while TCRdb's copy carries only in-frame clones and drops some. Among roughly 500 clones, approximately 83% were seen once, and the ten largest hold approximately 6.6%. Time point indicated: 2015-2016 season, pre-vaccination. Sequenced here: CXCR5+ CD38+ circulating T follicular helper cells from blood, sampled on the day of influenza vaccination. Stated subset: circulating Tfh, non-naive CD4+CXCR5+PD-1+ (ICOS+CD38+ or ICOS-CD38-). These receptors were collected from an adult who received the influenza vaccine.

The CDR3 sequence: CASSSSYRGLTYEQYF. The DNA of the CDR3 is TGTGCCAGCAGCTCATCCTACAGGGGACTAACCTACGAGCAGTACTTC. The genes are TRBV6-6 and TRBJ2-7, with D perhaps matching TRBD1 or TRBD2 (7 bases each). The CDR3 covers 16 residues. Trimming removed 6 bases at V and 2 bases at J, with 20 bases between. Per germline, CDR1 MNHNY and CDR2 SVGAGI (reference sequence).

This chain uses TRBV10-3 with TRBJ2-7, with D tentatively TRBD1 (6 bases). V lost 5 bases and J 3 bases, leaving 17 bases between the germline ends. The CDR3 runs to 15 residues. The germline CDR1 and CDR2 sequences are ENHRY and SYGVKD. CDR3 residues: CAISRDQGLYYEQYF. CDR3 sequence (DNA): TGTGCCATCAGTAGAGACCAGGGGTTGTACTACGAGCAGTACTTC.

The rearrangement links TRBV18 to TRBJ2-1; TRBD2 might be the D (6 bases). From germline, CDR1 is KGHSH and CDR2 LQKENI. CDR3 length equals 13 residues. Trimming left V 6 bases short and J 4 bases short, with 10 bases between. The CDR3 region is CASSSGEYNEQFF. CDR3 bases: TGTGCCAGCTCCTCGGGGGAGTACAATGAGCAGTTCTTC.

The rearrangement uses TRBV6-1 and TRBJ2-1, with 9 bases identical to TRBD2. This CDR3 is built from 15 residues. Trimming took 7 bases from V and 5 from J; bases not matched to a gene: 9. In germline, CDR1 is MNHNS, CDR2 SASEGT. The CDR3 sequence is CASIPQVAGDNEQFF. In DNA form, the CDR3 reads TGTGCCAGCATTCCTCAGGTAGCGGGAGACAATGAGCAGTTCTTC.

The chain couples TRBV2 to TRBJ1-2; tentatively, D is TRBD1 (5 bases). V was cut by 5 bases and J by 6 bases, with 16 bases left in between. Germline lookup yields CDR1 SNHLY and CDR2 FYNNEI. The CDR3 consists of 14 residues. Written as DNA, the CDR3 is TGTGCCAGCAGTAGAGAGACAGTCGGCAATGGCTACACCTTC. Protein sequence: CASSRETVGNGYTF. Together with reference TRBV2 and TRBJ1-2, the CDR3 gives the full variable domain: EPEVTQTPSHQVTQMGQEVILRCVPISNHLYFYWYRQILGQKVEFLVSFYNNEISEKSEIFDDQFSVERPDGSNFTLKIRSTKLEDSAMYFCASSRETVGNGYTFGSGTRLTVV.

In this sample, this clone turned up once. The chain couples TRBV30 to TRBJ1-4, with D perhaps matching TRBD1 (6 bases). CDR1 GTSNPN and CDR2 SVGIG come from the germline V gene (reference sequence). V dropped 3 bases and J dropped 2 bases, with 13 bases sitting between them. The length of the CDR3 is 15 residues. The CDR3 nucleotides read TGTGCCTGGAGGGGGGGCTCATCGACTAATGAAAAACTGTTTTTT. Translating it yields CAWRGGSSTNEKLFF.

This chain connects TRBV2 to TRBJ1-1; weak D call: TRBD1 (5 bases). Deletions cut 6 bases from V and 0 bases from J, with 17 bases between. The CDR3 has 16 amino acids. CDR1 and CDR2 from the germline V gene are SNHLY and FYNNEI. In nucleotides, the CDR3 is TGTGCCAGCAGCCCCCGGGGCAGCTGGTTGAACACTGAAGCTTTCTTT. Residues: CASSPRGSWLNTEAFF.

This clone was seen only a few times. The chain uses TRBV6-1 and TRBJ1-4; 8 positions match TRBD1. V trimming: 6 bases; J trimming: 5 bases; junction bases outside the gene matches: 8. CDR1 is MNHNS and CDR2 is SASEGT in the germline V gene. This CDR3 is 15 amino acids long. CDR3 nucleotide sequence: TGTGCCAGCAGCTACATGGGACAGGAAAATGAAAAACTGTTTTTT. Encoded protein: CASSYMGQENEKLFF.

This clone was detected a few times. The J gene is TRBJ1-5, the V gene TRBV6-1, with D uncertain. Trimming left V 8 bases short and J 9 bases short, with 11 bases between. The CDR3 contains 11 residues. Germline CDR1 and CDR2: MNHNS and SASEGT. The CDR3 loop reads CASSFAMPQHF. In DNA form, the CDR3 reads TGTGCCAGCTCCTTCGCGATGCCCCAGCATTTT.

This clone was recorded a few times. This rearrangement joins TRBV6-1 to TRBJ1-6, with D uncertain. The V gene's germline CDR1 is MNHNS and CDR2 SASEGT. V was cut by 3 bases and J by 8 bases, with 11 bases left in between. The CDR3 totals 14 residues. Written as DNA, the CDR3 is TGTGCCAGCAGTGAGCGGGAAAGGGATTCACCCCTCCACTTT. Amino acids: CASSERERDSPLHF.

The V gene is TRBV5-1, the J gene TRBJ2-2; 10 nucleotides line up with TRBD2. CDR3 length: 16 residues. The J segment lost 7 bases and the V segment lost 0 bases, leaving 6 bases of the junction unmatched. Germline CDR1 SGHRS, CDR2 YFSETQ. As DNA, the CDR3 is TGCGCCAGCAGCTTGGGGGCTAGCGGGAGCGACGGGGAGCTGTTTTTT. Amino acid sequence: CASSLGASGSDGELFF.

This clone was counted a single time. The genes are TRBV28 and TRBJ1-1; D unresolved. V was pared by 6 bases and J by 0 bases, with 11 bases between. There are 14 residues in the CDR3. The germline V gene encodes CDR1 MDHEN and CDR2 SYDVKM. CDR3 nucleotides: TGTGCCAGCAGGGTGGGGAGTTTGAACACTGAAGCTTTCTTT. Amino acids: CASRVGSLNTEAFF.

The chain recombines TRBV5-5 with TRBJ2-2; weak D call: TRBD2 (7 bases). The V end was cut by 3 bases, the J end by 7 bases, with 13 bases between. The length of the CDR3 is 14 residues. Per the germline V gene, CDR1 is SGHKS and CDR2 is YYEKEE (reference sequence). The CDR3 region is CASSSPGGVGELFF. The CDR3 coding sequence is TGTGCCAGCAGCTCGCCGGGGGGCGTCGGGGAGCTGTTTTTT.

The chain is built from TRBV6-4 and TRBJ2-1; 10 bases line up with TRBD2. The J segment lost 10 bases and the V segment lost 6 bases, leaving 15 bases of the junction unmatched. Germline CDR1 and CDR2: MRHNA and SNTAGT. The CDR3 totals 16 residues. CDR3 DNA: TGTGCCAGCAGGCCCACGGCAGCGGGGGGGGACGGGGAGCAGTTCTTC. It codes for CASRPTAAGGDGEQFF.

This clone has only one observation. The V call is TRBV5-8, the J call TRBJ2-3, with D possibly matching TRBD2 (6 bases). Trimming stripped 3 bases from V and 14 bases from J, with 13 bases between. CDR1 SGHTS and CDR2 YDEGEE come from the germline V gene. The CDR3 runs 11 residues. The CDR3, as DNA: TGTGCCAGCAGCTCCGGGAGCGTGGTGTATTTT. Protein product: CASSSGSVVYF.